The 6 T cell receptor beta chains reported below all come from one sample, sequenced in a study of cytomegalovirus exposure and HLA in healthy donors. The PCR employed 60 Vbeta primers together with 13 Jbeta primers. This table comes from immunoSEQ multiplex PCR, and its TCRdb copy is limited to in-frame clones, with some not included. The sample lists fewer than 130,000 clones, over 60% occurring once. The sample was PBMCs. The source is a woman between 25 and 40 years old in good health and CMV-seronegative.

This clone showed up just a few times. This chain connects TRBV4-1 to TRBJ2-7; D is undetermined. This CDR3 has 14 residues. V shed 1 base and J shed 6 bases, with 13 bases lying between them. Germline loops: CDR1 MGHRA, CDR2 YSYEKL. The CDR3 DNA is TGCGCCAGCAGCCAAGCATCGCTGGCCTCCGAGCAGTACTTC. This codes for CASSQASLASEQYF.

This chain uses TRBV7-2 with TRBJ2-1; 8 bases agree with TRBD2. The V and J ends lost 4 bases and 4 bases, in that order; junction bases with no gene match: 6. The CDR3 runs 15 residues. Germline V gene lookup returns CDR1 SGHTA and CDR2 FQGNSA. The DNA of the CDR3 is TGTGCCAGCAGCTCAGTAGCGGGGTTGTACAATGAGCAGTTCTTC. Its translation: CASSSVAGLYNEQFF.

The V and J genes are TRBV19 and TRBJ1-3, with a tentative D call TRBD1 (5 bases). V was shortened by 5 bases and J by 5 bases, with 13 bases between the two germline ends. Germline CDR1 is LNHDA and CDR2 is SQIVND (reference sequence). The CDR3 is made up of 14 amino acids. DNA of the CDR3: TGTGCCAGTAGTCCCCCGGCGGGACGAAACACCATATATTTT. Translated, it gives CASSPPAGRNTIYF.

The chain uses TRBV4-2 and TRBJ2-5, with D perhaps matching TRBD2 (7 bases). The CDR3 sequence is 18 residues long. V was pared by 0 bases and J by 1 base, with 18 bases between. Per germline, CDR1 LGHNA and CDR2 YNFKEQ. CDR3 region: CASSQERGVAGLQETQYF. The CDR3 bases are TGTGCCAGCAGCCAAGAGAGGGGGGTAGCGGGCCTCCAAGAGACCCAGTACTTC.

This sequence joins TRBV23-1 and TRBJ2-2, with 8 nucleotides matching TRBD1. TRBV23-1 is treated as an ORF (open reading frame) with a function not yet certain. CDR3 length: 16 amino acids. V lost 3 bases to trimming and J lost 5 bases; unmatched junction nucleotides: 8. In nucleotides, the CDR3 is TGCGCCAGCAGTCACCGCGACAGGGGTCGAACCGGGGAGCTGTTTTTT. Translating it yields CASSHRDRGRTGELFF.

The chain joins TRBV15 to TRBJ2-5, with 11 bases matching TRBD2. The CDR3 covers 14 residues. Unmatched junction bases numbered 2, after V lost 3 bases and J lost 5 bases. Germline values: CDR1 LNHNV, CDR2 YYDKDF (reference sequence). The CDR3 DNA follows: TGTGCCACCAGCAGGACTAGCGGGACGGAGACCCAGTACTTC. Translating gives CATSRTSGTETQYF.